The present T cell receptor beta chain was sequenced within a study of CD8 T cells in Susac syndrome. TEMRA cells were FACS-enriched, with CD8+ and CD4+ T cells isolated negatively. Trimming pared 2 bases from V and 4 bases from J, leaving 11 bases between. The length of the CDR3 is 14 residues. CDR1 SGHTA and CDR2 FQGTGA come from the germline V gene. With respect to this clonotype: Its antigen is undetermined.

Whole-study findings and limits: A relatively small number of individuals underwent TCR sequencing and HLA analysis.

The authors reverse transcribed about 0.5 to 1 ug RNA with random hexamers. TCRdb reanalysed the immunoSEQ multiplex PCR reads using MiXCR and keeps one entry per CDR3 protein. The sample records about 200,000 distinct CDR3 sequences, around 90% being singletons. The material sequenced was CD8+ T cells from PBMCs. This sequence joins TRBV7-3 and TRBJ1-1; D ambiguous. The receptor was derived from a human donor with multiple sclerosis. CDR3: CASSLYDVSTEAFF. In DNA form, the CDR3 reads TGTGCCAGCAGCTTATACGACGTTTCCACTGAAGCTTTCTTT.